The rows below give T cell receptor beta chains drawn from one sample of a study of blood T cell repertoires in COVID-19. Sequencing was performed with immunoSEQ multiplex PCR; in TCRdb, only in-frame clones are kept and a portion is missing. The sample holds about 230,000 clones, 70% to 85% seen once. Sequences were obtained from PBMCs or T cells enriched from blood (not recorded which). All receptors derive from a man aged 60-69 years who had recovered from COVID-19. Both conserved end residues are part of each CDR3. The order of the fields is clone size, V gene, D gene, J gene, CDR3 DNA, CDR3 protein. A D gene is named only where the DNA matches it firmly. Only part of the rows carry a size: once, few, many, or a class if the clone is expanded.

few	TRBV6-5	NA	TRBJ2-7	TGTGCCAGCAGGTCCCCAGGGGGGCCTTCCTACGAGCAGTACTTC	CASRSPGGPSYEQYF
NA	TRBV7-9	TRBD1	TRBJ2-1	TGTGCCAGCAGACCACAGGGGGTCGATGAGCAGTTCTTC	CASRPQGVDEQFF
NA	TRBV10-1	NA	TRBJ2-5	TGCGCCAGCAGTGAGTCGAAGCCAATGACAGGGGAGGGGGAGACCCAGTACTTC	CASSESKPMTGEGETQYF
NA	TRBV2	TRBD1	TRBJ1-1	TGTGCCAGCAGCCGACAACCCCAGGGGGCTCCTTCTGAAGCTTTCTTT	CASSRQPQGAPSEAFF
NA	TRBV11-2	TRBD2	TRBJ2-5	TGTGCCAGCAGTTCGCTAGCGGTGGGGGAGACCCAGTACTTC	CASSSLAVGETQYF
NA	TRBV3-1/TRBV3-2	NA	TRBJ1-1	TGTGCCAGCAGAAGGGGGTATTTTGATACTGAAGCTTTCTTT	CASRRGYFDTEAFF
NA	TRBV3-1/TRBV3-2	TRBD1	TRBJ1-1	TGTGCCAGCAGCCAATACGACAGGGGGCATGGTGAAGCTTTCTTT	CASSQYDRGHGEAFF
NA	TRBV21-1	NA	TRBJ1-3	TGTGCCAGCAGCCTGGCCCTGACGGAGAGCTCTGGAAACACCATATATTTT	CASSLALTESSGNTIYF
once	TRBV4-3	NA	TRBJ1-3	TGCGCCAGCAGCCAAGAGGGGGGCTCTGGAAACACCATATATTTT	CASSQEGGSGNTIYF
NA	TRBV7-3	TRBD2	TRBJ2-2	TGTGCCAGCAGCTTAAGGAGCGGGGGGGCCTCCTTAACCGGGGAGCTGTTTTTT	CASSLRSGGASLTGELFF
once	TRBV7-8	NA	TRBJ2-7	TGTGCCAGCAGCTTTGAAAGCCCGGGACAACACTCCTACGAGCAGTACTTC	CASSFESPGQHSYEQYF
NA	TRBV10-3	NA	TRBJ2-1	TGTGCCGGCACTAAAGACAGGAACAATGAGCAGTTCTTC	CAGTKDRNNEQFF
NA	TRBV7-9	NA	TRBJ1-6	TGTGCCAGCAGCTTATGGAGCTCGAGAGGGGGTTCACCCCTCCACTTT	CASSLWSSRGGSPLHF
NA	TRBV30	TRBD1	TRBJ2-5	TGTGCCTGGAGTGGGGGAAGGGACAGGGGGCAAGGAGAGACCCAGTACTTC	CAWSGGRDRGQGETQYF
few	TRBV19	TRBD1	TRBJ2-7	TGTGCCAGTAGTATCGTAGGACAGGGAATCTACGAGCAGTACTTC	CASSIVGQGIYEQYF
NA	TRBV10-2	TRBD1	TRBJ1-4	TGCGCCGCCAGGACAGGCGAGCACGAAAAACTGTTTTTT	CAARTGEHEKLFF
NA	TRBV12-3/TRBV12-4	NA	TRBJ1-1	TGTGCCAGCAGTCTCCTGGAAACAGGGTTTGCTTTCTTT	CASSLLETGFAFF
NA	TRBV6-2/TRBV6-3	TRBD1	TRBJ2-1	TGTGCCAGCAGTACCGGGACAGGGTACAATGAGCAGTTCTTC	CASSTGTGYNEQFF
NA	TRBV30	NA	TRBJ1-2	TGTGCCTGGCACCCGGGACACTTAAACCTCTATGGCTACACCTTC	CAWHPGHLNLYGYTF
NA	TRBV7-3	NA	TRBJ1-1	TGTGCCAGCAGCTTAATGGGGGACAACATTGAAGCTTTCTTT	CASSLMGDNIEAFF
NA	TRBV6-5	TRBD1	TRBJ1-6	TGTGCCAGCAGTTTCTACTGGACAGGGAAAAATTCACCCCTCCACTTT	CASSFYWTGKNSPLHF
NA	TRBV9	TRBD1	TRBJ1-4	TGTGCCAGCAGCGTAGGTCTGGGGACAGTAGGTGAAAAACTGTTTTTT	CASSVGLGTVGEKLFF
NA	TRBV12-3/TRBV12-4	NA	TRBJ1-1	TGTGCCAGCAGTCTACGGGATTGGGGTGAAGCTTTCTTT	CASSLRDWGEAFF
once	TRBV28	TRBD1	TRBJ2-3	TGTGGGACAGGGGGCTTGGCAGATACGCAGTATTTT	CGTGGLADTQYF
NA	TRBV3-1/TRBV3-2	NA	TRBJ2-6	TGTGCCAGCAGCCAAGGGGCAGGGGCCAACGTCCTGACTTTC	CASSQGAGANVLTF
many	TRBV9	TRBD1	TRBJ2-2	TGTGCCAGCAGCGCCGCCTGGACAGGGGGGCCCGGGGAGCTGTTTTTT	CASSAAWTGGPGELFF
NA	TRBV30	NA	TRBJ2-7	TGTGCCTGGAATTTACGACAGGCGGGCTCCTACGAGCAGTACTTC	CAWNLRQAGSYEQYF
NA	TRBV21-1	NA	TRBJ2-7	TGTGCCAGCAGCAAAAACCCTGGACAGGAGCTACGAGGGCAGTACTTC	CASSKNPGQELRGQYF
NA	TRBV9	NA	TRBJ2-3	TGTGCCAGCAGCGTAGAAGCCGGCCAGGGTGGAGATACGCAGTATTTT	CASSVEAGQGGDTQYF
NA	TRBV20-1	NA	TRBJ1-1	TGCAGTGCTATACAGGGCACTGAAGCTTTCTTT	CSAIQGTEAFF
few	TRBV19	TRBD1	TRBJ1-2	TGTGCCAGTAGTAAGGGACAGCTAAACTATGGCTACACCTTC	CASSKGQLNYGYTF
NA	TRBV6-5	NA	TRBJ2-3	TGTGCCAGCAGCCAGGGGTCCTCTAGCACAGATACGCAGTATTTT	CASSQGSSSTDTQYF
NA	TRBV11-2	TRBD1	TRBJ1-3	TGTGCCAGCAGCCCGACAGGGTGGAACACCATATATTTT	CASSPTGWNTIYF
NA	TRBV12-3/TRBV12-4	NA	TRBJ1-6	TGTGCCAGCAGTTCCGCCCCAACAGCACCCCTCCACTTT	CASSSAPTAPLHF
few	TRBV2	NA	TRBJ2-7	TGTGCCAGCAGTGAATGGACGGAGGGTTACGAGCAGTACTTC	CASSEWTEGYEQYF
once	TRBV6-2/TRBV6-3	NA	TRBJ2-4	TGTGCCAGCAGACCTCTAGCCGCCAAAAACATTCAGTACTTC	CASRPLAAKNIQYF
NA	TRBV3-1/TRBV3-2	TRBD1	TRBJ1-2	TGTGCCAGCAGCCCTCGACAGGGGGCAGTCATCTATGGCTACACCTTC	CASSPRQGAVIYGYTF
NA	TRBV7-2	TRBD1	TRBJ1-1	TGTGCCAGCAGCCCGCAGGGGGCGCACACTGAAGCTTTCTTT	CASSPQGAHTEAFF
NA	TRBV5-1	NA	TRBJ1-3	TGCGCCAGCAGAGCAGGGTCTGGAAACACCATATATTTT	CASRAGSGNTIYF
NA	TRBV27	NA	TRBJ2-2	TGTGCCAGCAGTCAGGGGCTAAACACCGGGGAGCTGTTTTTT	CASSQGLNTGELFF
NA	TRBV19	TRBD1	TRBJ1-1	TGTGCCAGTAGTATACGTGGAGGGGGCGCGGAAGCTTTCTTT	CASSIRGGGAEAFF
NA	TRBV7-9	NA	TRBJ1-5	TGTGCCAGCAGCTTAGGAGGCCAGCCCCAGCATTTT	CASSLGGQPQHF
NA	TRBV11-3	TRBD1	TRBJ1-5	TGTGCCAGCAGCTTTCGGACAGGGGGCGTTGACAGCAATCAGCCCCAGCATTTT	CASSFRTGGVDSNQPQHF
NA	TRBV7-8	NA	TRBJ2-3	TGTGCCAGCAGCTTAGGCCCCGCGGGACCGCGCACAGATACGCAGTATTTT	CASSLGPAGPRTDTQYF
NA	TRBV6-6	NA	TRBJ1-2	TGTGCCAGCAGTTACACAGGACAGACTACTAACTATGGCTACACCTTC	CASSYTGQTTNYGYTF
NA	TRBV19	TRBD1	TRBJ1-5	TGTGCCAGTAGTATTTTTTGGCAGGGGGATAATCAGCCCCAGCATTTT	CASSIFWQGDNQPQHF
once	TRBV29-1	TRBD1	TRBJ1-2	TGCAGCGTTGGGGGACAGGGGGTACGCTATGGCTACACCTTC	CSVGGQGVRYGYTF
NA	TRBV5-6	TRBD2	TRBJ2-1	TGTGCCAGCAGCCCGGGACTAGCGGGGGGGGCGTTCTTC	CASSPGLAGGAFF
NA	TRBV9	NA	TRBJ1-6	TGTGCCAGCACGGCAGGGCCGGACTCACCCCTCCACTTT	CASTAGPDSPLHF
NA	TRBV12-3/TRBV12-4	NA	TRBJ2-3	TGTGCCAGCAGTCCAGATCGGGGGCAGTATTTT	CASSPDRGQYF
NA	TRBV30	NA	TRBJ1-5	TGTGCCTGGAGTGTACGGGGAGGACAGCCCCAGCATTTT	CAWSVRGGQPQHF
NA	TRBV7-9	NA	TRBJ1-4	TGTGCCAGCAGCTTAGGGGGGAGGTCTAATGAAAAACTGTTTTTT	CASSLGGRSNEKLFF
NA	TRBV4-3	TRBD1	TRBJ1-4	TGCGCCAGCAGCCAAGGAGGGACAGGGTTAGAAAAACTGTTTTTT	CASSQGGTGLEKLFF